The 10 T cell receptor beta chains in this list originate from one sample, sequenced in a study of CD8 T cells in ankylosing spondylitis. TCRdb passed the 5' RACE reads through MiXCR, listing each CDR3 protein once. The sample has approximately 540,000 distinct CDR3 sequences, roughly 12% seen once; the top ten hold about 6.5%. Whole-study findings and limits: What appeared characteristic of ankylosing spondylitis blood was a TCR beta motif of eight highly homologous variants.

These receptors have no known antigen. What was sequenced was blood, either unsorted or a sorted T cell fraction (not recorded which). The origin of the receptors is a male donor with ankylosing spondylitis.

This clonotype appeared a few times. The chain recombines TRBV20-1 with TRBJ2-6, with no clear D. The length of the CDR3 is 13 residues. From germline, CDR1 is DFQATT and CDR2 SNEGSKA (reference sequence). The V end lost 2 bases, the J end lost 4 bases, and 6 bases lay between the germline ends. CDR3 region: CSARQGGANVLTF. For the CDR3, the DNA is TGCAGTGCTAGACAAGGGGGGGCCAACGTCCTGACTTTC.

The J gene is TRBJ2-7, the V gene TRBV15, with TRBD2 matching over 10 bases. V gave up 9 bases and J gave up 5 bases; unmatched junction bases: 7. Germline CDR1 reads LNHNV; CDR2 reads YYDKDF (reference sequence). The CDR3 covers 13 residues. CDR3 DNA: TGTGCCACTGGTACTAGCGGGAAAAACGAGCAGTACTTC. Protein product: CATGTSGKNEQYF.

The sample holds many counts of this clonotype. The J gene is TRBJ2-1, the V gene TRBV5-1; TRBD2 aligns across 8 bases. The CDR3 loop spans 14 amino acids. The V gene's germline CDR1 is SGHRS and CDR2 YFSETQ. V shed 4 bases, J shed 4 bases, and the junction held 4 bases outside the gene matches. CDR3 sequence (DNA): TGCGCCAGCAGCACTAGCGGAGATTACAATGAGCAGTTCTTC. Translating gives CASSTSGDYNEQFF.

The chain links TRBV20-1 to TRBJ2-1; D is uncertain. The CDR3 runs to 15 residues. With 0 bases removed from V and 1 base from J, the gap between germline ends came to 10 bases. CDR1 and CDR2 from the germline V gene are DFQATT and SNEGSKA (reference sequence). The CDR3 region is CSARDLRSSYNEQFF. The CDR3, as DNA: TGCAGTGCTAGAGATCTGCGGTCGTCCTACAATGAGCAGTTCTTC.

The genes are TRBV12-5 and TRBJ1-4; D is perhaps TRBD1 (6 bases). V was cut by 0 bases and J by 3 bases, with 11 bases left in between. Germline V gives CDR1 LGHNT, CDR2 FRNRAP. The CDR3 loop spans 16 amino acids. The DNA of the CDR3 is TGTGCTAGTGGTTTGGTACGCACAGGGCCTAATGAAAAACTGTTTTTT. This gives the protein CASGLVRTGPNEKLFF.

The rearrangement links TRBV24-1 to TRBJ2-3; no clear D. Per the germline V gene, CDR1 is KGHDR and CDR2 is SFDVKD. Trimming cost V 4 bases and J 4 bases, with 11 bases left between them. There are 14 residues in the CDR3. DNA for the CDR3: TGTGCCACCAGTGACCACATGGCGGCAGATACGCAGTATTTT. It translates to CATSDHMAADTQYF.

V gene TRBV19 combines with J gene TRBJ1-1, with D unresolved. Trimming removed 2 bases at V and 1 base at J, with 8 bases between. Germline CDR1 is LNHDA and CDR2 is SQIVND (reference sequence). This CDR3 is built from 14 residues. CDR3: CASSIIRENTEAFF. For the CDR3, the DNA is TGTGCCAGTAGTATAATACGGGAGAACACTGAAGCTTTCTTT. Combining the CDR3 with reference TRBV19 and TRBJ1-1 gives the whole variable domain DGGITQSPKYLFRKEGQNVTLSCEQNLNHDAMYWYRQDPGQGLRLIYYSQIVNDFQKGDIAEGYSVSREKKESFPLTVTSAQKNPTAFYLCASSIIRENTEAFFGQGTRLTVV.

The V call is TRBV29-1, the J call TRBJ1-1; D gene unclear. The CDR3 is 13 amino acids. CDR1 is SQVTM, CDR2 ANQGSEA, per germline. V lost 6 bases to trimming and J lost 5 bases, with 16 bases between them. The CDR3 coding sequence is TGCAGCGTACGGAAGGTAGAAGGGACTGAAGCTTTCTTT. This encodes CSVRKVEGTEAFF.

This clonotype came up a few times. This chain uses TRBV20-1 with TRBJ2-1; a weak D match, TRBD1 (5 bases). The CDR3 runs to 16 residues. Per germline, CDR1 DFQATT and CDR2 SNEGSKA (reference sequence). Deletions cut 3 bases from V and 9 bases from J, with 24 bases between. The CDR3 loop is CSARNGGYHLRGEQFF. The CDR3 coding sequence is TGCAGTGCTAGGAATGGTGGGTACCACCTTAGGGGTGAGCAGTTCTTC.

This clonotype was counted between two and nine times. V is TRBV12-3 or TRBV12-4 and J is TRBJ2-2; 10 positions agree with TRBD2. The CDR3 is 14 residues long. Trimming removed 6 bases from V and 7 bases from J; junction bases left unmatched: 5. In DNA, the CDR3 is TGTGCCAGCAGCACTAGCGGGAAGAACGGGGAGCTGTTTTTT. Translated: CASSTSGKNGELFF.